This T cell receptor beta chain was captured by sequencing in a study of blood T cell repertoires in COVID-19. Background on the study: Specimens from acute and convalescent COVID-19 originated in the United States, Italy and Spain. The cDNA or gDNA used as material had been derived from T cells, B-cell-depleted T cells, or PBMCs.

The CDR3 covers 15 residues. With 1 base removed from V and 0 bases from J, the gap between germline ends came to 7 bases. The germline CDR1 and CDR2 sequences are SGHAT and FQDESV (reference sequence). Source study methods: Reference gene primer amplification gave estimated nucleated cell counts. Using immunoSEQ multiplex PCR, the repertoire was profiled, and TCRdb retains in-frame clones only, with some absent. V and J calls plus clone size are reproduced from that table; the DNA served to infer D and trimming. Of roughly 670,000 clones listed, 70% to 90% are singletons. Sequences were obtained from peripheral blood. The rearrangement uses TRBV11-1 and TRBJ2-1; D is uncertain. This TCR was recovered from a woman younger than 35 with acute or convalescent COVID-19. The CDR3 protein is CASSLGPGSYNEQFF. CDR3 coding DNA: TGTGCCAGCAGCTTAGGCCCGGGCTCCTACAATGAGCAGTTCTTC.